This T cell receptor (beta chain) came from a study of blood T cell repertoires in COVID-19. About the research overall: Italy, Spain and the United States were the sources of the convalescent and acute COVID-19 samples. T cells, B-cell-depleted T cells, or PBMCs provided the cDNA or gDNA that served as material.

Patients from Seattle were sampled longitudinally, starting during active infection. There are a few counts of this clone. One end of the junction varies from germline; a read error may be responsible. Methods used by the authors: Amplification of reference gene primers was used by the study to estimate nucleated cell counts. Sequencing was performed with immunoSEQ multiplex PCR; in TCRdb, only in-frame clones are kept and a portion is missing. V and J calls plus clone size are reproduced from that table; the DNA served to infer D and trimming. The sample contains almost 400,000 clones, around 87% of which appear only once. There are 15 residues in the CDR3. Germline assignment: CDR1 SGDLS and CDR2 YYNGEE.

The TCR comes from an older woman with COVID-19, enrolled during active disease. This chain uses TRBV9 with TRBJ1-2; no definite D call. Sequencing used peripheral blood. This CDR3 is CASSVEVMTNDGYTF. The CDR3 bases are TGTGCCAGCAGCGTAGAGGTCATGACTAACGATGGCTACACCTTC.